The entry that follows covers one T cell receptor (beta chain) sequence. No antigen is known for it. This sample is part of a study of OX40 agonist ivuxolimab in advanced cancers. Across the whole study: Participants could have had prior anti-PD-1, anti-PD-L1 or anti-CTLA-4 therapy, and around 40% had some. Two cutaneous melanoma patients and one hepatocellular carcinoma patient, three in all, had partial responses. Overall study findings and caveats: Researchers report that CD8+ T cells had, on average, more expanded clones than CD4+.

From germline, CDR1 is SGHDN and CDR2 FVKESK. This CDR3 has 13 residues. V was cut by 3 bases and J by 2 bases, with 7 bases left in between. Sequencing was performed with immunoSEQ multiplex PCR; in TCRdb, only in-frame clones are kept and a portion is missing. The sample includes some 78,000 clones, roughly 86% of them seen just once. The sample was CD4+ or CD8+ T cells sorted from blood, taken in a trial of the OX40 agonist ivuxolimab. The receptor comes from an adult with an advanced solid tumor such as melanoma, head and neck, liver or kidney cancer. The J gene is TRBJ1-2, the V gene TRBV14; D might be TRBD1 (5 bases). The CDR3 coding sequence is TGTGCCAGCAGCCACAGGGTAAACTATGGCTACACCTTC. This gives the protein CASSHRVNYGYTF.